This T cell receptor (beta chain) emerged from a study of OX40 agonist ivuxolimab in advanced cancers. In the study overall: Three patients got partial responses; one had hepatocellular carcinoma and two had cutaneous melanoma.

Trimming took 0 bases from V and 7 from J, leaving 12 bases between them. Germline lookup yields CDR1 SEHNR and CDR2 FQNEAQ (reference sequence). This CDR3 is built from 14 residues. The investigators sampled blood at baseline, at cycle 4 day 1, and at cycle 7 day 1. This clone was counted only a few times. Its matching antigen is unknown. General study findings and limits: Some patients who did not respond also had low normalized T-cell clonal expansion. Dose levels from 0.1 to 3.0 mg/kg saw CD4+ and CD8+ blood T cells expand clonally by week 6.

The method was immunoSEQ multiplex PCR; TCRdb's version includes in-frame clones alone and lacks a portion of them. The sample carries about 60,000 clones, about 90% recorded once. The sample consisted of CD4+ or CD8+ T cells sorted from blood, taken in a trial of the OX40 agonist ivuxolimab. The source is an adult with an advanced solid tumor such as melanoma, head and neck, liver or kidney cancer. The chain links TRBV7-9 to TRBJ1-2, with D possibly matching TRBD1 (5 bases). CDR3 coding DNA: TGTGCCAGCAGCTTAGCCGACCCCACAGGTGGCTACACCTTC. Protein sequence: CASSLADPTGGYTF.